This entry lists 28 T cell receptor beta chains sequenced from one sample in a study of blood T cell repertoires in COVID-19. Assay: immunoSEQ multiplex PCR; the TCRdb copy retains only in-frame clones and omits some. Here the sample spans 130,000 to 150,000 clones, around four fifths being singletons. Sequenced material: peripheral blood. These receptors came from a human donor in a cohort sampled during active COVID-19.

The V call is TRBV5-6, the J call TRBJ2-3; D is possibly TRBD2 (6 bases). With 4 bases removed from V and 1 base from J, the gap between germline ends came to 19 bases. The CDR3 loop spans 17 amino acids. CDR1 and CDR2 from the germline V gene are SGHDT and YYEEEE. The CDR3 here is CASSRRTTLGGTDTQYF. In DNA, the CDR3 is TGTGCCAGCAGCCGAAGGACTACCCTGGGAGGCACAGATACGCAGTATTTT.

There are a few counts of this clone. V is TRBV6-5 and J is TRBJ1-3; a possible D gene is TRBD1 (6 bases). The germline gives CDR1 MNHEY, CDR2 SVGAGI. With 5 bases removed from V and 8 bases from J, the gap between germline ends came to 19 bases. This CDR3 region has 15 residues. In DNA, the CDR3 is TGTGCCAGCAGTCCGACAGGTCCGGCTTGGGACACCATATATTTT. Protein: CASSPTGPAWDTIYF.

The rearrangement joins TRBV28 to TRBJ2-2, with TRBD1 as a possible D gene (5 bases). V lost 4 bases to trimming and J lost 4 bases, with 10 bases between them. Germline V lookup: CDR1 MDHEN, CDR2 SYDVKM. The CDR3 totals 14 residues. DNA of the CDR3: TGTGCCAGCAGTTCCGCAGGGCCCACCGGGGAGCTGTTTTTT. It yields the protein CASSSAGPTGELFF. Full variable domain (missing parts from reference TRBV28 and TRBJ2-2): DVKVTQSSRYLVKRTGEKVFLECVQDMDHENMFWYRQDPGLGLRLIYFSYDVKMKEKGDIPEGYSVSREKKERFSLILESASTNQTSMYLCASSSAGPTGELFFGEGSRLTVL.

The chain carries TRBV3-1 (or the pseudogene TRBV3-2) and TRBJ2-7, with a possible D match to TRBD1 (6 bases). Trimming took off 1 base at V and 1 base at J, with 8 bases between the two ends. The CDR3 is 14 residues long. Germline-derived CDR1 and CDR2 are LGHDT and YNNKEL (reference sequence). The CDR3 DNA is TGTGCCAGCAGCCAAGGGGGGCGGTCCTACGAGCAGTACTTC. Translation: CASSQGGRSYEQYF.

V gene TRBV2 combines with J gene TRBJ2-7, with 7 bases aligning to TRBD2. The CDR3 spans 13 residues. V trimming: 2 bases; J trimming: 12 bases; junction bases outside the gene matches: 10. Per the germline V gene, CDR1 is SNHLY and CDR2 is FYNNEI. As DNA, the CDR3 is TGTGCCAGCAGTGAACTAGCGGCCCAAAAAGGGTACTTC. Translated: CASSELAAQKGYF.

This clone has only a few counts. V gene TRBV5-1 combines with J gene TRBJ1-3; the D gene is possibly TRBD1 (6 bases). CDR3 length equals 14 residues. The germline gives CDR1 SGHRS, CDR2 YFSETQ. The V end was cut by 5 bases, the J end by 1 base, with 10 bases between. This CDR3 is CASSSDSSGNTIYF. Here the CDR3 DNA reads TGCGCCAGCAGTTCGGACAGTTCTGGAAACACCATATATTTT.

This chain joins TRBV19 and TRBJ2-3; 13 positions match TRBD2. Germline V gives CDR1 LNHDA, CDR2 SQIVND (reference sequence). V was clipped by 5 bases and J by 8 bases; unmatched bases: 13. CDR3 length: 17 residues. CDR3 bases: TGTGCCAGTAGTCCGGACAAAACTAGCGGGGGGGCCGGTACGCAGTATTTT. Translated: CASSPDKTSGGAGTQYF.

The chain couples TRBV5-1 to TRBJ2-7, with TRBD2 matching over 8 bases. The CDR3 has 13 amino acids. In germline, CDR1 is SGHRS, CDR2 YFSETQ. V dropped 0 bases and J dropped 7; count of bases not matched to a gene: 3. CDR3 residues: CASSLVVAGEQYV. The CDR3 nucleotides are TGCGCCAGCAGCTTGGTGGTAGCGGGGGAGCAGTACGTC.

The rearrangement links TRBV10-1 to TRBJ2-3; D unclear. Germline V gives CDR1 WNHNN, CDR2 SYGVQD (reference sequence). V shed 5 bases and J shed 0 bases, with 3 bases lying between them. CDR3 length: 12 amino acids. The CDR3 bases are TGCGCCAGCAGTTCGAGCACAGATACGCAGTATTTT. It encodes CASSSSTDTQYF.

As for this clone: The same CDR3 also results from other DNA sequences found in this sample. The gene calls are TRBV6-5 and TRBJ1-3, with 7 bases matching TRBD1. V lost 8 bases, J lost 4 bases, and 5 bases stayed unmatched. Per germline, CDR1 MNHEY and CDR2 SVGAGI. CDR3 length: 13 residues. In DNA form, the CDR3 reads TGTGCCAGCCGACAGGGAGCCGGAAACACCATATATTTT. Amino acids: CASRQGAGNTIYF.

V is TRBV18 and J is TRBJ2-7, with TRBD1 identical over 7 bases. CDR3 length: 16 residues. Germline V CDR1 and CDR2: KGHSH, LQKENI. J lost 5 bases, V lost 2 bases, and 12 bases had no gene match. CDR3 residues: CASSPRVPARGNEQYF. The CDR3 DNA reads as TGTGCCAGCTCACCAAGGGTTCCAGCCAGGGGGAACGAGCAGTACTTC.

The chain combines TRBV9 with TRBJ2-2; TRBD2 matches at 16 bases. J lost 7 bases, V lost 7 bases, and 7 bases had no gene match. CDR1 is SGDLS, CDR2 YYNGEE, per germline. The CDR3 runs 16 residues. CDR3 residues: CASSSGTSGRGGELFF. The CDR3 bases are TGTGCCAGCTCCTCCGGGACTAGCGGGAGGGGCGGGGAGCTGTTTTTT. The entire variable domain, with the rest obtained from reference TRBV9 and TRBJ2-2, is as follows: DSGVTQTPKHLITATGQRVTLRCSPRSGDLSVYWYQQSLDQGLQFLIQYYNGEERAKGNILERFSAQQFPDLHSELNLSSLELGDSALYFCASSSGTSGRGGELFFGEGSRLTVL.

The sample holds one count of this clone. CDR3 sequence reads: CASSEDRAAETQYF. The CDR3 nucleotides are TGTGCCAGCAGTGAGGACAGGGCGGCGGAGACCCAGTACTTC. The gene calls are TRBV2 and TRBJ2-5; 8 bases agree with TRBD1. CDR3 length: 14 residues. The V gene's germline CDR1 is SNHLY and CDR2 FYNNEI. With V trimmed by 3 bases and J by 5 bases, 5 bases remained unmatched.

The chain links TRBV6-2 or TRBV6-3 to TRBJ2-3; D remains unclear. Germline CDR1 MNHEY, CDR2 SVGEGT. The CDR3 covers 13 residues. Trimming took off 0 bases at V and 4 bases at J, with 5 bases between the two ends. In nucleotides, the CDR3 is TGTGCCAGCAGTTACTCGATAGCAGATACGCAGTATTTT. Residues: CASSYSIADTQYF.

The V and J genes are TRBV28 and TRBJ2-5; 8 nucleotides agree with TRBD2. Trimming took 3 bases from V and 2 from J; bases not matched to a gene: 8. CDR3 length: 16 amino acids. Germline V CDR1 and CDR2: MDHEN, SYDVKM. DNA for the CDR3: TGTGCCAGCAGTTTCTGGGCGGGGGGCAGGCAAGAGACCCAGTACTTC. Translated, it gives CASSFWAGGRQETQYF.

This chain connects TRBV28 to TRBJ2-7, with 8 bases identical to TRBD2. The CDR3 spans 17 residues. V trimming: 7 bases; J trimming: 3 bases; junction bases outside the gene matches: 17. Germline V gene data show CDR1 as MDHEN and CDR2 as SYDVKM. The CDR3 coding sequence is TGTGCCAGCATTTTTTCTGTCAGCGGGAGTACCGACTACGAGCAGTACGTC. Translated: CASIFSVSGSTDYEQYV.

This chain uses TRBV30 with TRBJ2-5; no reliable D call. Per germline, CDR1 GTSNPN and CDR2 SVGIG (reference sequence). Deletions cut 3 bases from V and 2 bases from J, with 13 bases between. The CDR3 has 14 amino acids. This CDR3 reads CAWSALSLQETQYF. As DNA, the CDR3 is TGTGCCTGGAGCGCCCTCTCACTACAAGAGACCCAGTACTTC.

This CDR3 reads CASSLSTSGEQYF. In DNA form, the CDR3 reads TGTGCCAGCAGTTTATCTACCTCGGGGGAGCAGTACTTC. V and J are TRBV27 and TRBJ2-7; D possibly corresponds to TRBD2 (5 bases). This CDR3 comprises 13 residues. Germline V gene data show CDR1 as MNHEY and CDR2 as SMNVEV (reference sequence). The V end was cut by 0 bases, the J end by 7 bases, with 10 bases between.

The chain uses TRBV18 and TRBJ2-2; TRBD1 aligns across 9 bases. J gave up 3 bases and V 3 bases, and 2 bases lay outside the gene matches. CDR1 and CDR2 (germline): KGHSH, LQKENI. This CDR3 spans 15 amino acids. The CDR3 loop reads CASSPRTGDTGELFF. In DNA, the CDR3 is TGTGCCAGCTCACCTCGGACAGGGGACACCGGGGAGCTGTTTTTT.

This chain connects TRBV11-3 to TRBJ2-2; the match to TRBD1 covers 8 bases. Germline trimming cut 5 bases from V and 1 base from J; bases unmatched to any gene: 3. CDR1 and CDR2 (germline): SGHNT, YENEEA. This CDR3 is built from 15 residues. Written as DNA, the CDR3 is TGTGCCAGCAGCCCAGGGGGCTGGAACACCGGGGAGCTGTTTTTT. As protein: CASSPGGWNTGELFF.

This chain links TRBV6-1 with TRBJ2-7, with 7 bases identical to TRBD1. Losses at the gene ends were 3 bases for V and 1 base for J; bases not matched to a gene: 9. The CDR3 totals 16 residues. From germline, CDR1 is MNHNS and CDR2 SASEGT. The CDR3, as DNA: TGTGCCAGCAGTGATGGGACAGCTCTTAGGTCCTACGAGCAGTACTTC. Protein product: CASSDGTALRSYEQYF.

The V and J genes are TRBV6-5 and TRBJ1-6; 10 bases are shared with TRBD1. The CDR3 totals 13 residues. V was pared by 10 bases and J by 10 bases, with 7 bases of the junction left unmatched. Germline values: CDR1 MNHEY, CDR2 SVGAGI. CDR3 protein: CATRGQGYSPLHF. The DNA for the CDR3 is TGTGCCACCCGGGGACAGGGGTACTCACCCCTCCACTTT.

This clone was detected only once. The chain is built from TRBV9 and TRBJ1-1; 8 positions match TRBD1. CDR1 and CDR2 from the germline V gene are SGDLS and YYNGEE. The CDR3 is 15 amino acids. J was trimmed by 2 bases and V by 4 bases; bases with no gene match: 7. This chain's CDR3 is CASSTGGGYNTEAFF. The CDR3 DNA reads TGTGCCAGCAGCACAGGGGGTGGTTATAACACTGAAGCTTTCTTT. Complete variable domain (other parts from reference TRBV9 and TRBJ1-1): DSGVTQTPKHLITATGQRVTLRCSPRSGDLSVYWYQQSLDQGLQFLIQYYNGEERAKGNILERFSAQQFPDLHSELNLSSLELGDSALYFCASSTGGGYNTEAFFGQGTRLTVV.

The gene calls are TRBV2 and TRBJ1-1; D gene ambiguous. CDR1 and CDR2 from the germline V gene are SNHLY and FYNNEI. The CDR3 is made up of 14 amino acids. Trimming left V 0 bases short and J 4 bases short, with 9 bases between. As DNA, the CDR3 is TGTGCCAGCAGTGAAGCGGAGGGATCCACTGAAGCTTTCTTT. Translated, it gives CASSEAEGSTEAFF.

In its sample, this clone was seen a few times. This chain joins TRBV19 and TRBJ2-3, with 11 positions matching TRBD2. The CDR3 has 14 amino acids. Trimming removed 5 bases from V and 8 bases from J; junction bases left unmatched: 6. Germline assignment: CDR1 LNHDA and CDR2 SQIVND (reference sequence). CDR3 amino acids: CASSALAGAGTQYF. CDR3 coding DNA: TGTGCCAGTAGTGCACTAGCGGGGGCGGGTACGCAGTATTTT.

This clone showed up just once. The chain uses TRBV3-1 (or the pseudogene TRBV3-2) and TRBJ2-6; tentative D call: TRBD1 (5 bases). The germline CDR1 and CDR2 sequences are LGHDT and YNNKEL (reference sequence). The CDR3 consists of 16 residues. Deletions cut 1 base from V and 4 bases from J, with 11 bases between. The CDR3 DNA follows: TGTGCCAGCAGCCAAGTCAGGCCAGGGGGGGCCAACGTCCTGACTTTC. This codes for CASSQVRPGGANVLTF.

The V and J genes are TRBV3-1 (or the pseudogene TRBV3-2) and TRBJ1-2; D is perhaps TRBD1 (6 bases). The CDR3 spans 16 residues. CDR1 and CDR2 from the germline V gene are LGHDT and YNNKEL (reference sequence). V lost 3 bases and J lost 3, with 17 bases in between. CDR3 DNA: TGTGCCAGCAGCCATAGGGGGGGGGCTCGGGACTATGGCTACACCTTC. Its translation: CASSHRGGARDYGYTF.

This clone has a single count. This chain's CDR3 is CAISESQDRGLFF. Written as DNA, the CDR3 is TGTGCCATCAGTGAGTCCCAGGACAGGGGACTGTTTTTT. The chain is built from TRBV10-3 and TRBJ1-4, with 9 bases fitting TRBD1. The CDR3 runs to 13 residues. The J segment lost 13 bases and the V segment lost 0 bases, leaving 3 bases of the junction unmatched. Germline V lookup: CDR1 ENHRY, CDR2 SYGVKD.